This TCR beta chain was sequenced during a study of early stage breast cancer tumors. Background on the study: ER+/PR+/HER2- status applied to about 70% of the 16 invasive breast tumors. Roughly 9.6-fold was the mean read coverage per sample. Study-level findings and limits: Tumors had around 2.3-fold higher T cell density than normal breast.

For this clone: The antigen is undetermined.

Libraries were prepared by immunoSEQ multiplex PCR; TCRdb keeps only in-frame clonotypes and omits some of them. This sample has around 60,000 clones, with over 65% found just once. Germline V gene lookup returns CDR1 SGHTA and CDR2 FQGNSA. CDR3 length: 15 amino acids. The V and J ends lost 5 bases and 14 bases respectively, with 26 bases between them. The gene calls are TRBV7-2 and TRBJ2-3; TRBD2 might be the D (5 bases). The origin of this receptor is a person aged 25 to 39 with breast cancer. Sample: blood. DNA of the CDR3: TGTGCCAGCAGCACACAGCCTGAGTCTAGCTCCAGGCGGTATTTT. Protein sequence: CASSTQPESSSRRYF.